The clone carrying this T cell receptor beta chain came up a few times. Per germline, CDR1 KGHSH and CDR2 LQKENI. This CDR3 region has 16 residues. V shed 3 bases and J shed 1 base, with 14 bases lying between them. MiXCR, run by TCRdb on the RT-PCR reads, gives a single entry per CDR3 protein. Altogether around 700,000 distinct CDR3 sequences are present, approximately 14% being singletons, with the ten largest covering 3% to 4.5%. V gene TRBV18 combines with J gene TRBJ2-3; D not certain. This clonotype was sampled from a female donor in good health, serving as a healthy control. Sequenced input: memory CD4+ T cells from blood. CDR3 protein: CASSPPPLGGTDTQYF. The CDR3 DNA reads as TGTGCCAGCTCACCTCCCCCGTTAGGAGGCACAGATACGCAGTATTTT.